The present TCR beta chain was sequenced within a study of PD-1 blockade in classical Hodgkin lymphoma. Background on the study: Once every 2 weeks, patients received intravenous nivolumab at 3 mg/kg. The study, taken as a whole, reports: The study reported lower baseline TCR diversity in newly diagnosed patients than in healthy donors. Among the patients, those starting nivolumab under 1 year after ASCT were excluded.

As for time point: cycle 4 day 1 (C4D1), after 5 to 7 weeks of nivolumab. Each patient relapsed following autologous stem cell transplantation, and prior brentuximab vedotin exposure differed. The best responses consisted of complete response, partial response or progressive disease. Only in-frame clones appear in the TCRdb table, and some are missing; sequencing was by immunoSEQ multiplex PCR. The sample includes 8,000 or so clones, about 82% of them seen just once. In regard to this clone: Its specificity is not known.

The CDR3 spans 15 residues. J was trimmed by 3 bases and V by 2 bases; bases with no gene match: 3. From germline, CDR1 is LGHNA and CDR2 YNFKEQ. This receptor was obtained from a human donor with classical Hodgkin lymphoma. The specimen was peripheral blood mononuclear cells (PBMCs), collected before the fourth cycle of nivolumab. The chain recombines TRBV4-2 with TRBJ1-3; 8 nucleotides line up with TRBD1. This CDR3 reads CASSQLDRGGNTIYF. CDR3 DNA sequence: TGTGCCAGCAGCCAATTAGACAGGGGTGGAAACACCATATATTTT.